The text below deals with one T cell receptor (beta chain). This CDR3 spans 17 amino acids. Per the germline V gene, CDR1 is MNHEY and CDR2 is SMNVEV (reference sequence). Trimming pared 1 base from V and 4 bases from J, leaving 17 bases between. This sample stems from a study of control samples from healthy donors and cancer patients. The protocol was immunoSEQ multiplex PCR, while the TCRdb copy is restricted to in-frame clones and leaves out a portion. Counted here are about 95,000 clones, 88% occurring once; the ten biggest clones make up about 15%. Sequencing was done on a sample of blood. This chain uses TRBV27 with TRBJ1-5; D is uncertain. The clonotype comes from an older woman in good health. The CDR3 nucleotides read TGTGCCAGCAGTTTATACCCTACGGTGAGGAAGAATCAGCCCCAGCATTTT. This translates into CASSLYPTVRKNQPQHF.